A single sample gave rise to the 29 T cell receptor beta chains below, sequenced in a study of human T cells and chemical hapten exposure. The time point here: pre-sensitization, week 0. Indicated treatment: therapeutic diphenylcyclopropenone sensitization with weekly scalp DPC. MiXCR was run by TCRdb on the RACE reads, yielding one entry per CDR3 protein. The table lists more than 150,000 distinct CDR3 sequences, almost 30% of them singletons. Sequencing used whole blood, obtained in connection with sensitization to the hapten diphenylcyclopropenone (DPC). The receptors originated from a woman aged 25 to 39 with alopecia areata. Some clones in this sample may be carry-over from other donors' samples.

This clonotype has just a few counts. The chain carries TRBV28 and TRBJ2-7, with 8 bases lining up with TRBD1. CDR1 is MDHEN, CDR2 SYDVKM, per germline. Losses at the gene ends were 5 bases for V and 2 bases for J; bases not matched to a gene: 5. There are 14 residues in the CDR3. CDR3 sequence (DNA): TGTGCCAGCAGTAACGGGGACAGGCCCTACGAGCAGTACTTC. Translated, it gives CASSNGDRPYEQYF.

V and J are TRBV28 and TRBJ2-1; 8 bases map to TRBD1. V dropped 2 bases and J dropped 6; count of bases not matched to a gene: 9. The CDR3 sequence is 16 residues long. Germline values: CDR1 MDHEN, CDR2 SYDVKM. The CDR3 sequence: CASSLRGRGRPNEQFF. CDR3 in DNA: TGTGCCAGCAGTTTACGGGGCAGGGGGCGACCCAATGAGCAGTTCTTC.

The chain is built from TRBV20-1 and TRBJ1-2, with no clear D. Germline CDR1 is DFQATT and CDR2 is SNEGSKA (reference sequence). V lost 3 bases to trimming and J lost 4 bases, with 15 bases between them. The CDR3 consists of 14 residues. CDR3 nucleotide sequence: TGCAGTGCTAGCAGGCCAACTAGCCTCTATGGCTACACCTTC. It codes for CSASRPTSLYGYTF.

The chain couples TRBV7-2 to TRBJ1-2; D uncertain. CDR1 is SGHTA and CDR2 is FQGNSA in the germline V gene. Trimming pared 6 bases from V and 9 bases from J, leaving 14 bases between. The CDR3 length is 12 residues. CDR3 residues: CASRLQERSYTF. For the CDR3, the DNA is TGTGCCAGCAGACTGCAAGAGAGAAGCTACACCTTC.

Only a few counts were recorded for this clonotype. This chain joins TRBV28 and TRBJ1-5, with D tentatively TRBD1 (6 bases). With 5 bases removed from V and 0 bases from J, the gap between germline ends came to 11 bases. This CDR3 is built from 15 residues. CDR1 is MDHEN and CDR2 is SYDVKM in the germline V gene. Here the CDR3 reads CASSPLRGSNQPQHF. As DNA, the CDR3 is TGTGCCAGCAGTCCTCTCAGGGGTAGCAATCAGCCCCAGCATTTT.

This clonotype has a count of ten or more. This chain links TRBV28 with TRBJ1-1; 7 bases are a match to TRBD1. Germline V gives CDR1 MDHEN, CDR2 SYDVKM. J was trimmed by 3 bases and V by 3 bases; bases with no gene match: 10. CDR3 length: 16 amino acids. CDR3 nucleotides: TGTGCCAGCAGTTTGGGGGGGGGACAGTTGGACACTGAAGCTTTCTTT. Its protein product is CASSLGGGQLDTEAFF.

This clonotype was picked up a small number of times. The chain is built from TRBV5-4 and TRBJ2-4, with D perhaps given as TRBD1 or TRBD2 (6 bases each). Trimming cost V 7 bases and J 7 bases, with 18 bases left between them. CDR1 is SGHNT, CDR2 YYREEE, per germline (reference sequence). This CDR3 contains 14 residues. This chain's CDR3 is CASRNGGQGNIQYF. In DNA form, the CDR3 reads TGTGCCAGCCGTAACGGAGGGCAGGGGAACATTCAGTACTTC. The complete variable domain, with remaining parts taken from reference TRBV5-4 and TRBJ2-4, reads ETGVTQSPTHLIKTRGQQVTLRCSSQSGHNTVSWYQQALGQGPQFIFQYYREEENGRGNFPPRFSGLQFPNYSSELNVNALELDDSALYLCASRNGGQGNIQYFGAGTRLSVL.

A few counts support this clonotype. The rearrangement joins TRBV5-1 to TRBJ1-1; tentative D call: TRBD1 (6 bases). The germline V gene encodes CDR1 SGHRS and CDR2 YFSETQ. CDR3 length: 15 residues. Trimming left V 5 bases short and J 6 bases short, with 20 bases between. The CDR3: CASRRLTGSSSEAFF. The CDR3 region has the DNA TGCGCCAGCAGGCGTCTAACAGGGTCCTCTTCTGAAGCTTTCTTT. Together with reference TRBV5-1 and TRBJ1-1, the CDR3 gives the full variable domain: KAGVTQTPRYLIKTRGQQVTLSCSPISGHRSVSWYQQTPGQGLQFLFEYFSETQRNKGNFPGRFSGRQFSNSRSEMNVSTLELGDSALYLCASRRLTGSSSEAFFGQGTRLTVV.

The table lists this clonotype with a few counts. The V gene is TRBV25-1, the J gene TRBJ1-3; D ambiguous. Trimming removed 4 bases at V and 0 bases at J, with 13 bases between. CDR3 length: 16 amino acids. Germline-derived CDR1 and CDR2 are MGHDK and SYGVNS. CDR3 in DNA: TGTGCCAGCAGTGGGGTAGGAGATGCCTCTGGAAACACCATATATTTT. This encodes CASSGVGDASGNTIYF. Drawing the rest from reference TRBV25-1 and TRBJ1-3, the complete variable domain is EADIYQTPRYLVIGTGKKITLECSQTMGHDKMYWYQQDPGMELHLIHYSYGVNSTEKGDLSSESTVSRIRTEHFPLTLESARPSHTSQYLCASSGVGDASGNTIYFGEGSWLTVV.

Only a few counts were recorded for this clonotype. This chain connects TRBV9 to TRBJ2-3, with 10 positions matching TRBD1. V lost 0 bases to trimming and J lost 5 bases; unmatched junction nucleotides: 9. The CDR3 is made up of 17 amino acids. Germline V gene sequence: CDR1 SGDLS, CDR2 YYNGEE. CDR3 DNA: TGTGCCAGCAGCGTAGACCCGACAGGGGGCTCGAGAGATACGCAGTATTTT. As protein: CASSVDPTGGSRDTQYF. Looking up the rest from reference TRBV9 and TRBJ2-3 gives the full variable domain: DSGVTQTPKHLITATGQRVTLRCSPRSGDLSVYWYQQSLDQGLQFLIQYYNGEERAKGNILERFSAQQFPDLHSELNLSSLELGDSALYFCASSVDPTGGSRDTQYFGPGTRLTVL.

V and J are TRBV7-8 and TRBJ2-7, with 7 bases matching TRBD1. CDR1 is SGHVS and CDR2 is FQNEAQ in the germline V gene. The V segment lost 4 bases and the J segment 6 bases; nucleotides outside the gene matches: 9. This CDR3 spans 14 amino acids. CDR3 loop: CASSSETGYREQYF. The CDR3, as DNA: TGTGCCAGCAGCTCGGAGACAGGGTATCGCGAGCAGTACTTC.

The genes are TRBV9 and TRBJ1-1; D is unresolved. V lost 2 bases to trimming and J lost 3 bases, with 11 bases between them. CDR3 length equals 14 residues. In germline, CDR1 is SGDLS, CDR2 YYNGEE. Here the CDR3 DNA reads TGTGCCAGCAGCGTGTGGCCAGGTGACACTGAAGCTTTCTTT. Its protein product is CASSVWPGDTEAFF.

V usage is TRBV20-1 and J usage is TRBJ1-2; no firm D call. This CDR3 spans 11 amino acids. V shed 3 bases and J shed 8 bases, with 10 bases lying between them. Germline V gene lookup returns CDR1 DFQATT and CDR2 SNEGSKA (reference sequence). This chain's CDR3 is CSASRSGGYTF. The CDR3 DNA sequence: TGCAGTGCTAGCCGCTCTGGCGGCTACACCTTC.

Here the CDR3 reads CSASSPTSGEQYF. CDR3 coding DNA: TGCAGTGCTAGTTCCCCGACTAGTGGCGAGCAGTACTTC. The genes are TRBV20-1 and TRBJ2-7, with D perhaps TRBD2 (6 bases). Germline loops: CDR1 DFQATT, CDR2 SNEGSKA (reference sequence). Trimming took 3 bases from V and 6 from J, leaving 15 bases between them. The CDR3 sequence is 13 residues long.

CDR3 residues: CSAGTSGSGTGELFF. CDR3 DNA sequence: TGCAGCGCAGGCACTAGCGGGAGTGGCACCGGGGAGCTGTTTTTT. V usage is TRBV29-1 and J usage is TRBJ2-2; TRBD2 agrees at 11 bases. The CDR3 has 15 amino acids. Losses at the gene ends were 7 bases for V and 4 bases for J; bases not matched to a gene: 8. From germline, CDR1 is SQVTM and CDR2 ANQGSEA.

This clonotype has only a few counts. The chain is built from TRBV18 and TRBJ1-2, with D perhaps matching TRBD1 (5 bases). The CDR3 consists of 14 residues. V was trimmed by 6 bases and J by 4 bases, leaving 15 bases between them. The V gene's germline CDR1 is KGHSH and CDR2 LQKENI. The CDR3 nucleotides are TGTGCCAGCTCCCCTGGGGCAGTACCCTATGGCTACACCTTC. Amino acid sequence: CASSPGAVPYGYTF.

V and J are TRBV29-1 and TRBJ2-5; D gene unclear. The germline V and J ends were trimmed by 7 bases and 5 bases, with 17 bases remaining between them. The CDR3 is 13 residues long. Germline values: CDR1 SQVTM, CDR2 ANQGSEA. CDR3 residues: CSAVAALRETQYF. In nucleotides, the CDR3 is TGCAGCGCCGTAGCCGCTCTAAGGGAGACCCAGTACTTC.

V usage is TRBV20-1 and J usage is TRBJ1-3; D perhaps matches TRBD1 (5 bases). Deletions cut 5 bases from V and 0 bases from J, with 17 bases between. This CDR3 region has 16 residues. The V gene's germline CDR1 is DFQATT and CDR2 SNEGSKA (reference sequence). CDR3 coding DNA: TGCAGTGCTTCCAGGGACGGGCTGGGCTCTGGAAACACCATATATTTT. Translating it yields CSASRDGLGSGNTIYF.

This clonotype has a single count. The V and J genes are TRBV5-1 and TRBJ2-3; D gene unclear. V shed 1 base and J shed 4 bases, with 7 bases lying between them. The germline gives CDR1 SGHRS, CDR2 YFSETQ. The length of the CDR3 is 13 residues. CDR3 coding DNA: TGCGCCAGCAGCTTGTCCGCGGCAGATACGCAGTATTTT. Translation gives CASSLSAADTQYF.

Ten or more counts support this clonotype. The J gene is TRBJ1-1, the V gene TRBV14; 8 bases fit TRBD1. The length of the CDR3 is 15 residues. J gave up 4 bases and V 1 base, and 5 bases lay outside the gene matches. The germline V gene encodes CDR1 SGHDN and CDR2 FVKESK. CDR3 amino acids: CASSQVAGGITEAFF. CDR3 DNA sequence: TGTGCCAGCAGCCAAGTCGCAGGGGGCATCACTGAAGCTTTCTTT.

J is TRBJ2-3 and V is TRBV5-1, with 8 bases matching TRBD1. Germline-derived CDR1 and CDR2 are SGHRS and YFSETQ. V trimming: 5 bases; J trimming: 4 bases; junction bases outside the gene matches: 3. The CDR3 is 13 residues long. CDR3 DNA: TGCGCCAGCAGAGGGACAGGCGCAGATACGCAGTATTTT. It codes for CASRGTGADTQYF.

This clonotype showed up just a few times. The gene calls are TRBV7-9 and TRBJ2-3; the match to TRBD2 covers 13 bases. The junction had 8 bases not matched to a gene; V was cut back by 5 bases and J by 0 bases. This CDR3 is built from 18 residues. The germline V gene encodes CDR1 SEHNR and CDR2 FQNEAQ (reference sequence). CDR3 residues: CASSQGLAGRTSTDTQYF. The CDR3 region has the DNA TGTGCCAGCAGCCAGGGACTAGCGGGGAGAACTAGCACAGATACGCAGTATTTT.

The rearrangement uses TRBV28 and TRBJ1-1, with D unresolved. The CDR3 consists of 15 residues. The V gene's germline CDR1 is MDHEN and CDR2 SYDVKM. The germline V and J ends were trimmed by 5 bases and 5 bases, with 18 bases remaining between them. CDR3 sequence (DNA): TGTGCCAGCAGTACCTCTGGGGTAGGGTATACTGAAGCTTTCTTT. Protein product: CASSTSGVGYTEAFF.

This clonotype occurred a few times. J is TRBJ2-7 and V is TRBV10-3, with 7 bases that match TRBD1. The germline gives CDR1 ENHRY, CDR2 SYGVKD. This CDR3 has 15 residues. J gave up 5 bases and V 10 bases, and 17 bases lay outside the gene matches. CDR3 DNA: TGTGCCACCCGGCGACAGGGAACCGAAAAGAACGAGCAGTACTTC. Translation gives CATRRQGTEKNEQYF.

V is TRBV20-1 and J is TRBJ2-2; D unresolved. Germline CDR1 and CDR2: DFQATT and SNEGSKA (reference sequence). The V end lost 5 bases, the J end lost 4 bases, and 14 bases lay between the germline ends. CDR3 length: 14 residues. CDR3 DNA: TGCAGTGCTCAACCCCGGGTGGGCACCGGGGAGCTGTTTTTT. It specifies CSAQPRVGTGELFF.

The rearrangement links TRBV28 to TRBJ2-5; D gene ambiguous. Germline V lookup: CDR1 MDHEN, CDR2 SYDVKM. Trimming left V 5 bases short and J 5 bases short, with 12 bases between. The CDR3 is made up of 13 amino acids. The CDR3 DNA is TGTGCCAGCAGTCCCATCCTTCAGGAGACCCAGTACTTC. Protein: CASSPILQETQYF.

This clonotype was found many times. The chain has TRBV20-1 and TRBJ2-7; 7 bases agree with TRBD2. V dropped 1 base and J dropped 7; count of bases not matched to a gene: 10. Germline CDR1 is DFQATT and CDR2 is SNEGSKA (reference sequence). The length of the CDR3 is 14 residues. The CDR3 coding sequence is TGCAGTGCTAGAGGGCTAGCGGACCCCTGGGAGCAGTACTTC. Its translation: CSARGLADPWEQYF.

The CDR3, as DNA: TGTGCCATCGGGACTAGCAGTAACACCGGGGAGCTGTTTTTT. Translated: CAIGTSSNTGELFF. The rearrangement joins TRBV6-2 or TRBV6-3 to TRBJ2-2; 9 nucleotides agree with TRBD2. CDR3 length: 14 residues. Trimming cost V 10 bases and J 2 bases; bases outside gene matches: 5. CDR1 MNHEY and CDR2 SVGEGT come from the germline V gene.

The V and J genes are TRBV5-1 and TRBJ2-1, with a possible D match to TRBD1 (5 bases). Germline-derived CDR1 and CDR2 are SGHRS and YFSETQ. The CDR3 loop spans 12 amino acids. The V and J ends lost 2 bases and 10 bases respectively, with 10 bases between them. CDR3 in DNA: TGCGCCAGCAGCTTAGGGGTGGACGAGCAGTTCTTC. It is translated as CASSLGVDEQFF.